This record looks at one TCR beta chain sequence and its context. Its antigen remains unidentified. Germline V gene data show CDR1 as MNHEY and CDR2 as SVGAGI. The junction had 2 bases not matched to a gene; V was cut back by 5 bases and J by 3 bases. There are 13 residues in the CDR3. TCRdb re-derived calls from the reads in MiXCR, one entry per CDR3 protein. The table shows under 500,000 distinct CDR3 sequences, with more than 40% occurring only once. The data are from a study of T cell repertoires in cytomegalovirus infection. Across the whole study: HLA-B-restricted CMV epitopes that are well studied were used alongside recently identified HLA-C-restricted ones. Public signatures in TCR beta pointed to CMV infection and matching HLA type.

Study-wide results and caveats: Summed frequency of shared TCR beta families picked out CMV carriers who also had the relevant HLA.

This chain links TRBV6-5 with TRBJ2-5, with 8 bases fitting TRBD1. This receptor was obtained from a human donor in good health (CMV status not recorded). Some clones in this sample may be carry-over from other donors' samples. The material sequenced was cultured PBMCs, taken from culture after CMV antigen stimulation. The CDR3 reads CASSMDREETQYF. The CDR3 nucleotides read TGTGCCAGCAGTATGGACAGGGAAGAGACCCAGTACTTC.